A single sample gave rise to the 14 T cell receptor beta chains below, sequenced in a study of CD8 T cells in ankylosing spondylitis. From the 5' RACE reads, TCRdb called clonotypes with MiXCR, one entry per CDR3 protein. The sample carries 250,000 to 400,000 distinct CDR3 sequences, roughly 10% recorded once. Sequencing was carried out using blood, either unsorted or a sorted T cell fraction (not recorded which). These receptors all stem from a female donor with ankylosing spondylitis or in good health (not recorded which).

This clonotype was seen a handful of times. The chain has TRBV12-3 or TRBV12-4 and TRBJ2-7, with D possibly matching TRBD2 (6 bases). CDR3 length: 14 amino acids. Trimming cost V 5 bases and J 7 bases, with 18 bases left between them. The CDR3, as DNA: TGTGCCAGCAGTCTGTTCGGGGGACGGGGAGAGCAGTACTTC. It translates to CASSLFGGRGEQYF.

About this clonotype itself: A much bigger clone sits one base away, suggesting this may be a read error. The rearrangement uses TRBV5-1 and TRBJ2-1, with D possibly being TRBD1 or TRBD2 (5 bases each). Trimming removed 4 bases from V and 7 bases from J, with 18 bases in between. Per germline, CDR1 SGHRS and CDR2 YFSETQ. This CDR3 is 15 amino acids long. For the CDR3, the DNA is TGCGCCAGCAGCCCCGGGAAAGGGGTGTTGAATGAGCAGTTCTTC. Translated: CASSPGKGVLNEQFF.

There are many counts of this clonotype. The V gene is TRBV6-6, the J gene TRBJ2-3, with D tentatively TRBD1 (6 bases). V dropped 10 bases and J dropped 1 base, with 12 bases sitting between them. The germline V gene has CDR1 MNHNY and CDR2 SVGAGI (reference sequence). The CDR3 is 13 residues long. The CDR3 is CATSGVGTDTQYF. CDR3 DNA: TGTGCCACCTCAGGGGTAGGCACAGATACGCAGTATTTT.

This clonotype has at least ten counts. The CDR3 DNA reads as TGTGCCAGCAGCGTAGGGAGCGGGTCCTACAATGAGCAGTTCTTC. Encoded protein: CASSVGSGSYNEQFF. The rearrangement links TRBV9 to TRBJ2-1, with D possibly TRBD2 on 6 matching bases. Germline-derived CDR1 and CDR2 are SGDLS and YYNGEE. This CDR3 comprises 15 residues. V lost 0 bases and J lost 1, with 8 bases in between. The full variable domain, completed using reference TRBV9 and TRBJ2-1, is DSGVTQTPKHLITATGQRVTLRCSPRSGDLSVYWYQQSLDQGLQFLIQYYNGEERAKGNILERFSAQQFPDLHSELNLSSLELGDSALYFCASSVGSGSYNEQFFGPGTRLTVL.

This clonotype was seen at least ten times. The chain links TRBV6-5 to TRBJ1-2, with TRBD1 matching over 9 bases. Germline assignment: CDR1 MNHEY and CDR2 SVGAGI. After removal of 7 bases from V and 3 bases from J, the junction contained 18 bases not matched to a gene. The CDR3 runs to 18 residues. CDR3 amino acids: CASIITGTGRLDDYGYTF. DNA for the CDR3: TGTGCCAGCATTATCACCGGGACAGGGCGCTTGGATGACTATGGCTACACCTTC.

The J gene is TRBJ1-4, the V gene TRBV7-9, with a tentative D call TRBD1 (5 bases). The length of the CDR3 is 16 residues. V was cut by 0 bases and J by 6 bases, with 14 bases left in between. Germline V gene data show CDR1 as SEHNR and CDR2 as FQNEAQ (reference sequence). Written as DNA, the CDR3 is TGTGCCAGCAGCTTAGCCGGGGGGTTTAGCGATGAAAAACTGTTTTTT. Protein: CASSLAGGFSDEKLFF. The full variable domain, rest sourced from reference TRBV7-9 and TRBJ1-4, is DTGVSQNPRHKITKRGQNVTFRCDPISEHNRLYWYRQTLGQGPEFLTYFQNEAQLEKSRLLSDRFSAERPKGSFSTLEIQRTEQGDSAMYLCASSLAGGFSDEKLFFGSGTQLSVL.

This clonotype was seen more than once but under ten times. V usage is TRBV7-8 and J usage is TRBJ2-2; no clear D. The V gene lost 0 bases and the J gene lost 6 bases, with 8 bases spanning the gap. The CDR3 has 14 residues. Germline V gene lookup returns CDR1 SGHVS and CDR2 FQNEAQ. CDR3 coding DNA: TGTGCCAGCAGCTTAGCTGTACAGTCCGGGGAGCTGTTTTTT. Translation: CASSLAVQSGELFF.

This clonotype was seen a handful of times. The chain recombines TRBV7-8 with TRBJ2-3, with TRBD2 identical over 14 bases. This CDR3 has 20 amino acids. CDR1 and CDR2 from the germline V gene are SGHVS and FQNEAQ. J was trimmed by 2 bases and V by 0 bases; bases with no gene match: 10. The CDR3, as DNA: TGTGCCAGCAGCTTAGCGCTTAGGACTAGCGGGGGGTCTGCCACAGATACGCAGTATTTT. This gives the protein CASSLALRTSGGSATDTQYF.

Note on this clonotype: A read error may explain this, as a much larger clone is one base away. The chain carries TRBV20-1 and TRBJ1-2; D call uncertain. This CDR3 spans 9 amino acids. Looked up from germline, CDR1 is DFQATT and CDR2 is SNEGSKA (reference sequence). V was shortened by 8 bases and J by 12 bases, with 13 bases between the two germline ends. CDR3 loop: CSLGTGDTF. Here the CDR3 DNA reads TGCAGTCTGGGTACCGGCGACACCTTC.

The rearrangement joins TRBV5-6 to TRBJ2-5, with unresolved D. This CDR3 comprises 13 residues. Germline CDR1 and CDR2: SGHDT and YYEEEE. Trimming removed 0 bases from V and 4 bases from J, with 7 bases in between. CDR3 region: CASSLVAAETQYF. The CDR3 region has the DNA TGTGCCAGCAGCTTGGTGGCAGCAGAGACCCAGTACTTC. Supplemented by reference TRBV5-6 and TRBJ2-5, the full variable domain reads DAGVTQSPTHLIKTRGQQVTLRCSPKSGHDTVSWYQQALGQGPQFIFQYYEEEERQRGNFPDRFSGHQFPNYSSELNVNALLLGDSALYLCASSLVAAETQYFGPGTRLLVL.

There are a few counts of this clonotype. The chain has TRBV7-8 and TRBJ2-1; TRBD2 matches at 11 bases. V lost 11 bases and J lost 4; bases outside the gene matches: 22. The CDR3 sequence is 19 residues long. Germline V CDR1 and CDR2: SGHVS, FQNEAQ. The CDR3 loop reads CAATSGGSGRAGPYNEQFF. CDR3 sequence (DNA): TGTGCCGCAACCTCGGGGGGTAGCGGGAGGGCCGGTCCATACAATGAGCAGTTCTTC.

This clonotype has a count of ten or more. This chain links TRBV6-2 or TRBV6-3 with TRBJ1-1; D possibly corresponds to TRBD1 (5 bases). The germline gives CDR1 MNHEY, CDR2 SVGEGT. This CDR3 is 15 amino acids long. V was trimmed by 2 bases and J by 1 base, leaving 11 bases between them. CDR3 DNA: TGTGCCAGCAGTTACGGGACGGTGGAGAACACTGAAGCTTTCTTT. Translation: CASSYGTVENTEAFF.

This clonotype was counted between two and nine times. The chain couples TRBV12-3 or TRBV12-4 to TRBJ1-5; D might be TRBD1 (6 bases). This CDR3 comprises 16 residues. Trimming left V 5 bases short and J 1 base short, with 15 bases between. The CDR3 loop is CASSLGGGASNQPQHF. CDR3 DNA: TGTGCCAGCAGTCTCGGGGGGGGCGCCAGCAATCAGCCCCAGCATTTT.

This clonotype was detected ten times or more. This rearrangement joins TRBV6-1 to TRBJ1-5, with TRBD1 matching over 12 bases. In germline, CDR1 is MNHNS, CDR2 SASEGT. This CDR3 contains 17 residues. The junction had 7 bases not matched to a gene; V was cut back by 4 bases and J by 3 bases. CDR3 bases: TGTGCCAGCAGTGTGTGGGGACAGGGGGCTTCCAATCAGCCCCAGCATTTT. Residues: CASSVWGQGASNQPQHF.